The rows below give T cell receptor beta chains drawn from one sample of a study of blood T cell repertoires in COVID-19. This table comes from immunoSEQ multiplex PCR, and its TCRdb copy is limited to in-frame clones, with some not included. The table shows 100,000 to 120,000 clones, with around 80% occurring only once. Sample: peripheral blood. These receptors were taken from a woman older than 75 with acute or convalescent COVID-19. CDR3s include the opening cysteine and the closing phenylalanine or tryptophan. A D gene is named only where the DNA matches it firmly. Clone size is given for some rows only: seen once, a few or many times, or a class if the clone is expanded.

j_gene,d_gene,v_gene,abundance,CDR3aa,CDR3nt
TRBJ2-7,TRBD1,TRBV29-1,few,CSVQTDRGYEQYF,TGCAGCGTTCAAACAGACAGGGGCTACGAGCAGTACTTC
TRBJ2-3,NA,TRBV6-6,once,CASGPSTDTQYF,TGTGCCAGCGGTCCTAGCACAGATACGCAGTATTTT
TRBJ1-1,NA,TRBV30,few,CAWTPRNTEAFF,TGTGCCTGGACACCGAGGAACACTGAAGCTTTCTTT
TRBJ2-7,TRBD2,TRBV28,NA,CASNIAGAIAYEQYF,TGTGCCAGCAATATAGCGGGAGCTATCGCTTACGAGCAGTACTTC
TRBJ2-1,TRBD2,TRBV10-2,NA,CASRSKTSGSYNEQFF,TGCGCCAGCAGAAGTAAGACTAGCGGTTCCTACAATGAGCAGTTCTTC
TRBJ2-1,NA,TRBV24-1,NA,CATSDHYNEQFF,TGTGCCACCAGTGATCACTACAATGAGCAGTTCTTC
TRBJ2-7,TRBD1,TRBV5-1,NA,CASSPGQGSYEQYF,TGCGCCAGCAGCCCCGGACAGGGCTCCTACGAGCAGTACTTC
TRBJ1-5,NA,TRBV27,NA,CASSNNQGSQPQHF,TGTGCCAGCAGCAACAATCAGGGGAGCCAGCCCCAGCATTTT
TRBJ2-3,NA,TRBV29-1,NA,CSVVISGADTQYF,TGCAGCGTTGTCATTTCCGGGGCAGATACGCAGTATTTT
TRBJ2-7,TRBD2,TRBV18,NA,CASSPMQRLAGPYEQYF,TGTGCCAGCTCACCAATGCAGAGACTAGCGGGACCCTACGAGCAGTACTTC
TRBJ1-1,TRBD1,TRBV29-1,NA,CSVEEQGDTEAFF,TGCAGCGTTGAAGAGCAGGGGGACACTGAAGCTTTCTTT
TRBJ2-7,TRBD2,TRBV2,few,CASKSGRASGEQYF,TGTGCCAGCAAGAGCGGGAGGGCCTCGGGGGAGCAGTACTTC
TRBJ1-4,NA,TRBV6-5,NA,CASSREDEKLFF,TGTGCCAGCAGCAGGGAGGATGAAAAACTGTTTTTT
TRBJ1-2,TRBD1,TRBV11-2,NA,CASSPTGGVYGYTF,TGTGCCAGCAGCCCGACAGGGGGGGTCTATGGCTACACCTTC
TRBJ2-1,TRBD2,TRBV7-6,few,CASSLVVAGGKNNEQFF,TGTGCCAGCAGCTTAGTGGTAGCGGGAGGGAAAAACAATGAGCAGTTCTTC
TRBJ2-4,NA,TRBV7-2,NA,CASSFGSSGVHLKNIQYF,TGTGCCAGCAGCTTCGGATCGTCGGGGGTCCACCTCAAAAACATTCAGTACTTC
TRBJ1-1,TRBD1,TRBV19,NA,CASSDRGNTEAFF,TGTGCCAGTTCGGACAGGGGGAACACTGAAGCTTTCTTT
TRBJ1-1,TRBD1,TRBV6-5,NA,CASSLTGQGNTEAFF,TGTGCCAGCAGTCTTACAGGACAGGGGAACACTGAAGCTTTCTTT
TRBJ2-7,TRBD1,TRBV3-1/TRBV3-2,few,CASSLGQGTYEQYF,TGTGCCAGCAGCCTAGGACAGGGCACCTACGAGCAGTACTTC
TRBJ2-7,NA,TRBV11-3,few,CASSKGGSEQYF,TGTGCCAGCAGCAAGGGGGGGTCCGAGCAGTACTTC
TRBJ2-1,TRBD2,TRBV5-6,NA,CASSARLAGSYNEQFF,TGTGCCAGCAGCGCCCGACTAGCGGGCTCCTACAATGAGCAGTTCTTC
TRBJ2-1,NA,TRBV7-9,NA,CASSYTGLFRGNEQFF,TGTGCCAGCAGCTACACGGGACTCTTTAGGGGTAATGAGCAGTTCTTC
TRBJ1-5,NA,TRBV5-5,NA,CASSLVAGGHNQPQHF,TGTGCCAGCAGCTTGGTTGCGGGGGGACACAATCAGCCCCAGCATTTT
TRBJ2-5,TRBD1,TRBV5-5,few,CASSQQGAESETQYF,TGTGCCAGCAGCCAACAGGGGGCAGAGTCAGAGACCCAGTACTTC
TRBJ1-1,NA,TRBV7-2,few,CASSPTENTEAFF,TGTGCCAGCAGTCCGACAGAGAACACTGAAGCTTTCTTT
TRBJ2-5,TRBD2,TRBV28,NA,CASRRGLAGGSGFQETQYF,TGTGCCAGCAGACGCGGACTAGCGGGAGGGTCGGGTTTCCAAGAGACCCAGTACTTC
TRBJ2-1,TRBD2,TRBV15,NA,CATRIAGGGGNEQFF,TGTGCCACCAGGATAGCGGGAGGAGGGGGCAATGAGCAGTTCTTC
TRBJ1-6,NA,TRBV7-8,NA,CASSLGLGSPLHF,TGTGCCAGCAGCTTAGGTCTCGGTTCACCCCTCCACTTT
TRBJ2-7,NA,TRBV5-6,NA,CASSLRAGDYVQYF,TGTGCCAGCAGCTTGCGAGCAGGGGATTACGTGCAGTACTTC
TRBJ1-4,TRBD1,TRBV6-2/TRBV6-3,NA,CASSLGQAEEKLFF,TGTGCCAGCAGCCTCGGACAGGCTGAAGAAAAACTGTTTTTT
TRBJ1-5,NA,TRBV10-2,few,CASSERDLRGQPQHF,TGCGCCAGCAGTGAGAGAGACCTCCGGGGTCAGCCCCAGCATTTT
TRBJ1-5,TRBD1,TRBV5-1,NA,CASSFQGAGQPQHF,TGCGCCAGCAGCTTCCAGGGGGCCGGGCAGCCCCAGCATTTT
TRBJ1-5,TRBD1,TRBV3-1/TRBV3-2,NA,CASSRGQGSNQPQHF,TGTGCCAGCAGCCGGGGACAGGGAAGCAATCAGCCCCAGCATTTT
TRBJ1-5,NA,TRBV6-1,few,CASSESLVSQPQHF,TGTGCCAGCAGTGAATCACTAGTCAGTCAGCCCCAGCATTTT
TRBJ2-3,TRBD1,TRBV30,NA,CAWTGGLAGDTQYF,TGTGCCTGGACAGGGGGCCTTGCAGGAGATACGCAGTATTTT
TRBJ1-3,NA,TRBV7-2,NA,CASSLQGSSGNTIYF,TGTGCCAGCAGTTTACAGGGAAGCTCTGGAAACACCATATATTTT
TRBJ1-3,TRBD1,TRBV30,NA,CAWTRDSGVGNTIYF,TGTGCCTGGACGCGGGACAGCGGCGTCGGAAACACCATATATTTT
TRBJ2-3,TRBD2,TRBV25-1,NA,CASSSGGGMADTQYF,TGTGCCAGCTCTTCCGGCGGGGGGATGGCAGATACGCAGTATTTT
TRBJ2-5,TRBD1,TRBV5-1,NA,CASSRGQAPRDQYF,TGCGCCAGCAGCCGGGGACAGGCCCCCCGGGACCAGTACTTC
TRBJ2-1,NA,TRBV18,NA,CASSPDLRGNEQFF,TGTGCCAGCTCACCTGACCTCCGGGGAAATGAGCAGTTCTTC
TRBJ1-1,TRBD1,TRBV3-1/TRBV3-2,NA,CASSFGTEGYLLF,TGTGCCAGCAGCTTTGGGACAGAAGGTTATTTGTTATTT
TRBJ2-1,TRBD1,TRBV18,NA,CASSDRELNEQFF,TGTGCCAGCTCAGACAGGGAACTTAATGAGCAGTTCTTC
TRBJ1-2,TRBD1,TRBV3-1/TRBV3-2,NA,CASSLSTGNYGYTF,TGTGCCAGCAGCCTCTCGACAGGGAACTATGGCTACACCTTC
TRBJ2-7,TRBD2,TRBV2,NA,CASSWTSYEQYF,TGTGCCAGCAGCTGGACTAGCTACGAGCAGTACTTC
TRBJ1-2,NA,TRBV13,few,CASSFGGVRGYGYTF,TGTGCCAGCAGCTTTGGAGGGGTCCGGGGCTATGGCTACACCTTC
TRBJ2-1,NA,TRBV6-2/TRBV6-3,NA,CASSFSGVSYNEQFF,TGTGCCAGCAGTTTTTCTGGAGTATCCTACAATGAGCAGTTCTTC
TRBJ2-3,NA,TRBV3-1/TRBV3-2,NA,CASVLSGTDTQYF,TGTGCCAGCGTGTTGAGCGGCACAGATACGCAGTATTTT
TRBJ1-2,TRBD1,TRBV7-6,NA,CASSLGLTGNYGYTF,TGTGCCAGCAGCTTAGGTTTGACAGGGAACTATGGCTACACCTTC
TRBJ2-1,TRBD1,TRBV4-1,NA,CASSHPGTGSYNEQFF,TGCGCCAGCAGCCATCCCGGGACAGGGAGTTACAATGAGCAGTTCTTC
TRBJ1-4,NA,TRBV18,NA,CASSPDGQLGNEKLFF,TGTGCCAGCTCACCCGACGGACAGTTGGGCAATGAAAAACTGTTTTTT
TRBJ1-3,TRBD1,TRBV3-1/TRBV3-2,NA,CASSQVQGRNTIYF,TGTGCCAGCAGCCAAGTACAGGGGAGAAACACCATATATTTT
TRBJ2-7,TRBD1,TRBV6-6,NA,CASSPRDRGYVFYEQYF,TGTGCCAGCAGTCCACGGGACAGGGGGTATGTCTTCTACGAGCAGTACTTC
TRBJ2-7,TRBD2,TRBV28,NA,CASSLGGGTYEQYF,TGTGCCAGCAGTTTGGGGGGAGGGACCTACGAGCAGTACTTC
TRBJ2-3,NA,TRBV3-1/TRBV3-2,NA,CASSHGLSTDTQYF,TGTGCCAGCAGCCATGGACTTAGCACAGATACGCAGTATTTT
TRBJ2-5,TRBD2,TRBV29-1,NA,CSVGREGQETQYF,TGCAGCGTTGGCCGGGAGGGGCAAGAGACCCAGTACTTC
TRBJ2-3,NA,TRBV7-3,NA,CASSSDFTDTQYF,TGTGCCAGCAGCTCGGACTTCACAGATACGCAGTATTTT
TRBJ2-1,TRBD1,TRBV7-2,NA,CASSLVSGQVYNEQFF,TGTGCCAGCAGCTTAGTATCGGGACAGGTCTACAATGAGCAGTTCTTC
TRBJ1-3,NA,TRBV5-6,NA,CASSLGGSLSGNTIYF,TGTGCCAGCAGCTTGGGGGGCAGTCTCTCTGGAAACACCATATATTTT
TRBJ2-5,NA,TRBV5-5,NA,CASSPSPRGGFQETQYF,TGTGCCAGCAGCCCATCCCCAAGGGGGGGGTTCCAAGAGACCCAGTACTTC